This paragraph reports one TCR beta chain. Its antigen remains unknown. Being one base from a much bigger clone, this may be a read error. Multiplex touch-down PCR with TRB-A/B primers amplified rearranged V-D-J TRB sequences. MiXCR, run by TCRdb on the multiplex PCR reads, gives a single entry per CDR3 protein. The sample contains 5,000 to 8,000 distinct CDR3 sequences, 27% of which appear only once. The sample comes from a study of T cell repertoires in aging, cancer and after chemotherapy. For the study at large: Donor ages fell into six groups from 30 or younger up to 70 or older.

Amplification of TCR beta used genomic DNA extracted from peripheral blood. CDR1 is MNHNS and CDR2 is SASEGT in the germline V gene. The CDR3 has 15 residues. V dropped 1 base and J dropped 3; count of bases not matched to a gene: 1. Study-level results: Age-matched healthy donors had significantly more diverse, less clonal blood TCR repertoires than untreated cancer patients.

This chain joins TRBV6-1 and TRBJ2-7; 12 bases match TRBD2. The TCR originated in a human donor in good health. The source material was blood. CDR3 coding DNA: TGTGCCAGCAGTGAAGAGACTAGCGGGGGCTACGAGCAGTACTTC. Residues: CASSEETSGGYEQYF.